These 7 T cell receptor beta chains were all obtained from the same sample, sequenced in a study of PD-1 blockade in classical Hodgkin lymphoma. Produced via immunoSEQ multiplex PCR; TCRdb's table is partial and in-frame only. The data hold 12,000 to 15,000 clones, with roughly 80% observed a single time. Documented time point: cycle 4 day 1 (C4D1), after 5 to 7 weeks of nivolumab. Brentuximab vedotin exposure varied among the patients, all of whom had relapsed after autologous stem cell transplantation. The input for sequencing was peripheral blood mononuclear cells (PBMCs), taken before the fourth cycle of nivolumab. The receptors derive from a human donor with classical Hodgkin lymphoma.

Comments on this clone: Other DNA sequences within the sample encode an identical CDR3. J is TRBJ2-7 and V is TRBV4-3; 8 nucleotides match TRBD1. Per germline, CDR1 LGHNA and CDR2 YSLEER. V lost 2 bases and J lost 6; bases outside the gene matches: 3. The CDR3 runs 13 residues. CDR3 loop: CASSQRTGREQYF. The CDR3, as DNA: TGCGCCAGCAGCCAACGGACAGGGCGCGAGCAGTACTTC.

The CDR3 sequence is CASSPPQVGTEAFF. The CDR3 coding sequence is TGTGCCAGCAGCCCCCCACAGGTGGGGACTGAAGCTTTCTTT. The J gene is TRBJ1-1, the V gene TRBV11-2; D might be TRBD1 (5 bases). CDR3 length: 14 residues. Germline V gene sequence: CDR1 SGHAT, CDR2 FQNNGV. With 5 bases removed from V and 5 bases from J, the gap between germline ends came to 15 bases.

This clone showed up just a few times. The chain joins TRBV28 to TRBJ2-2, with 8 positions matching TRBD1. Trimming took 7 bases from V and 4 from J; bases not matched to a gene: 8. In germline, CDR1 is MDHEN, CDR2 SYDVKM. The CDR3 runs to 15 residues. In DNA form, the CDR3 reads TGTGCCAGCACCTCAGGACAGGGTATCACCGGGGAGCTGTTTTTT. Translation: CASTSGQGITGELFF.

The genes are TRBV28 and TRBJ2-1; 7 nucleotides align to TRBD1. CDR3 length: 14 amino acids. Germline V lookup: CDR1 MDHEN, CDR2 SYDVKM. Trimming took 6 bases from V and 1 from J; bases not matched to a gene: 3. The DNA of the CDR3 is TGTGCCAGCAGCGGACAGGCATCCTACAATGAGCAGTTCTTC. Its translation: CASSGQASYNEQFF.

The rearrangement links TRBV27 to TRBJ1-5, with no clear D. The CDR3 sequence is 14 residues long. CDR1 is MNHEY and CDR2 is SMNVEV in the germline V gene (reference sequence). The V end lost 1 base, the J end lost 1 base, and 5 bases lay between the germline ends. This CDR3 is CASSLYDSNQPQHF. The CDR3 coding sequence is TGTGCCAGCAGTTTATACGACAGCAATCAGCCCCAGCATTTT.

The chain is built from TRBV5-1 and TRBJ2-1; D uncertain. V dropped 2 bases and J dropped 3 bases, with 9 bases sitting between them. Looked up from germline, CDR1 is SGHRS and CDR2 is YFSETQ. The length of the CDR3 is 14 residues. For the CDR3, the DNA is TGCGCCAGCAGCTTTTCAACAAGCTACAATGAGCAGTTCTTC. As protein: CASSFSTSYNEQFF. The full variable domain, with the rest looked up from reference TRBV5-1 and TRBJ2-1, is KAGVTQTPRYLIKTRGQQVTLSCSPISGHRSVSWYQQTPGQGLQFLFEYFSETQRNKGNFPGRFSGRQFSNSRSEMNVSTLELGDSALYLCASSFSTSYNEQFFGPGTRLTVL.

This clone was recorded only once. The CDR3 nucleotides are TGTGCCAGCTCACCACTTCTCGTCCCACGCCGGGACAGGGCAGCGGGCTATGGCTACACCTTC. It codes for CASSPLLVPRRDRAAGYGYTF. The chain employs TRBV18 and TRBJ1-2; 9 nucleotides match TRBD1. The V gene's germline CDR1 is KGHSH and CDR2 LQKENI. V trimming: 1 base; J trimming: 4 bases; junction bases outside the gene matches: 22. The CDR3 loop spans 21 amino acids.